Listed below are T cell receptor beta chains from one sample, sequenced in a study of T cell repertoires in cytomegalovirus infection. TCRdb called the reads again in MiXCR, with one record for every CDR3 protein. The sample has about a million distinct CDR3 sequences; around a third are singletons. These receptors' targets are unknown. Sequences were derived from cultured CD8+ T cells from PBMCs, sampled from culture after CMV antigen stimulation. These receptors came from a human donor in good health (CMV status not recorded). Some clones in this sample may be carry-over from other donors' samples. CDR3s include the opening cysteine and the closing phenylalanine or tryptophan. Each record gives: D gene, V gene, J gene, CDR3 protein. A D gene is named only where the DNA matches it firmly.

d_gene: TRBD2; v_gene: TRBV7-3; j_gene: TRBJ2-5; CDR3aa: CASSTSGGASETQYF
d_gene: NA; v_gene: TRBV5-5; j_gene: TRBJ2-5; CDR3aa: CASSFIRQTEETQYF
d_gene: TRBD1; v_gene: TRBV28; j_gene: TRBJ2-5; CDR3aa: CASRSGDRGLGETQYF
d_gene: TRBD1; v_gene: TRBV7-9; j_gene: TRBJ1-2; CDR3aa: CASSLVREQGNYGYTF
d_gene: TRBD2; v_gene: TRBV4-1; j_gene: TRBJ2-7; CDR3aa: CASSQDRLAGEVYEQYF
d_gene: NA; v_gene: TRBV7-9; j_gene: TRBJ1-5; CDR3aa: CASSLGDNQPQHF
d_gene: NA; v_gene: TRBV29-1; j_gene: TRBJ2-5; CDR3aa: CSVGTSYQETQYF
d_gene: TRBD1; v_gene: TRBV7-6; j_gene: TRBJ2-1; CDR3aa: CASSFQTGGLYNEQFF
d_gene: TRBD2; v_gene: TRBV6-5; j_gene: TRBJ2-3; CDR3aa: CASSFGLEVTQYF
d_gene: NA; v_gene: TRBV24-1; j_gene: TRBJ2-2; CDR3aa: CATSDFEEDPLSTGELFF
d_gene: TRBD1; v_gene: TRBV12-3/TRBV12-4; j_gene: TRBJ2-1; CDR3aa: CASSLAVGRGFYNEQFF
d_gene: TRBD1; v_gene: TRBV4-1; j_gene: TRBJ1-1; CDR3aa: CASSMGQGLDTEAFF
d_gene: TRBD1; v_gene: TRBV7-6; j_gene: TRBJ1-1; CDR3aa: CASSPPLPGQGSDTEAFF
d_gene: TRBD2; v_gene: TRBV7-8; j_gene: TRBJ2-1; CDR3aa: CASSSLAGRQSSYNEQFF
d_gene: TRBD2; v_gene: TRBV24-1; j_gene: TRBJ2-3; CDR3aa: CATSEVAGSAQYF
d_gene: NA; v_gene: TRBV7-2; j_gene: TRBJ1-5; CDR3aa: CASSLDGAINQPQHF
d_gene: TRBD2; v_gene: TRBV27; j_gene: TRBJ2-3; CDR3aa: CASRASGGAGDTQYF
d_gene: NA; v_gene: TRBV20-1; j_gene: TRBJ1-6; CDR3aa: CSASPGVLNSPLHF
d_gene: TRBD2; v_gene: TRBV5-6; j_gene: TRBJ2-1; CDR3aa: CASSLWRGGLNEQFF
d_gene: NA; v_gene: TRBV7-9; j_gene: TRBJ1-2; CDR3aa: CASSLTEDFYGYTF
d_gene: NA; v_gene: TRBV12-3/TRBV12-4; j_gene: TRBJ2-7; CDR3aa: CASSPDSPDEQYF
d_gene: TRBD1; v_gene: TRBV19; j_gene: TRBJ1-1; CDR3aa: CASISGTGEAFF
d_gene: TRBD1; v_gene: TRBV7-9; j_gene: TRBJ1-2; CDR3aa: CASSSPDRGNYGYTF
d_gene: NA; v_gene: TRBV20-1; j_gene: TRBJ2-2; CDR3aa: CSARTRVLTTGELFF
d_gene: NA; v_gene: TRBV7-3; j_gene: TRBJ2-5; CDR3aa: CASSLLGTPNVGETQYF
d_gene: NA; v_gene: TRBV6-1; j_gene: TRBJ2-7; CDR3aa: CASSELVGLSGEQYF
d_gene: NA; v_gene: TRBV6-6; j_gene: TRBJ1-2; CDR3aa: CASSYMTAAGYTF
d_gene: TRBD2; v_gene: TRBV9; j_gene: TRBJ2-5; CDR3aa: CASSHPGTSGGRRETQYF
d_gene: NA; v_gene: TRBV7-8; j_gene: TRBJ1-3; CDR3aa: CASSFDGRRVGNTIYF
d_gene: NA; v_gene: TRBV7-9; j_gene: TRBJ1-1; CDR3aa: CASSFANAGF
d_gene: NA; v_gene: TRBV27; j_gene: TRBJ2-7; CDR3aa: CASGWDFNEQYF
d_gene: TRBD1; v_gene: TRBV7-8; j_gene: TRBJ2-3; CDR3aa: CASSPGQGSDTQYF
d_gene: NA; v_gene: TRBV5-1; j_gene: TRBJ2-2; CDR3aa: CASTHPGETGELFF
d_gene: TRBD1; v_gene: TRBV27; j_gene: TRBJ1-5; CDR3aa: CASSPRDRGSQPQHF
d_gene: NA; v_gene: TRBV6-1; j_gene: TRBJ2-7; CDR3aa: CASSFNRGGTGAYEQYF
d_gene: TRBD1; v_gene: TRBV29-1; j_gene: TRBJ2-1; CDR3aa: CSGRGDRDRGYNEQFF
d_gene: NA; v_gene: TRBV2; j_gene: TRBJ2-1; CDR3aa: CASSDWEQFF
d_gene: TRBD1; v_gene: TRBV6-1; j_gene: TRBJ2-2; CDR3aa: CASSPDRVWNTGELFF
d_gene: NA; v_gene: TRBV12-3/TRBV12-4; j_gene: TRBJ2-3; CDR3aa: CAALEGHGERYF
d_gene: TRBD2; v_gene: TRBV6-2/TRBV6-3; j_gene: TRBJ2-5; CDR3aa: CASSEITGLAGVETQYF
d_gene: TRBD1; v_gene: TRBV7-2; j_gene: TRBJ1-1; CDR3aa: CASSLGTGTNTEAFF
d_gene: TRBD1; v_gene: TRBV4-1; j_gene: TRBJ2-6; CDR3aa: CASSHEDRGVSGANVLTF
d_gene: NA; v_gene: TRBV2; j_gene: TRBJ2-3; CDR3aa: CASSEGTRITDTQYF